This T cell receptor beta chain was captured in a study of T cells in Graves' hyperthyroidism and ophthalmopathy. Regions amplified from RNA transcripts were the TCR beta CDR3 regions. The HTBI primer set drove a first-round RT-PCR of the TCR CDR3. Each CDR3 protein gets one entry after TCRdb re-called the multiplex PCR reads with MiXCR. Found here are about 600,000 distinct CDR3 sequences, about a sixth of them singletons; the top ten hold approximately 3.5%. Concerning this clonotype: A much bigger clone sits one base away, suggesting this may be a read error.

CDR1 and CDR2 (germline): SNHLY, FYNNEI. The CDR3 is 14 amino acids. The sequence derives from a woman between 40 and 50 years old with Graves' ophthalmopathy. The specimen was blood. The chain has TRBV2 and TRBJ1-1; D uncertain. CDR3 protein: CASRHRDMNTGAFF. DNA of the CDR3: TGTGCCAGCAGACACAGAGACATGAACACTGGAGCTTTCTTT.